One sample yielded the 13 T cell receptor beta chains listed below, sequenced in a study of shared clonotypes between healthy human individuals. Assay used: immunoSEQ multiplex PCR; TCRdb lists only in-frame clones, some missing. Of millions of clones listed, approximately 93% are singletons. The sample consisted of naive CD4+ T cells from PBMCs. Subset indicated: CD45RA+ positively selected. These receptors originate from a man in his late teens or twenties in good health. Some clones in this sample may be carry-over from other donors' samples.

The rearrangement uses TRBV30 and TRBJ2-7; TRBD2 might be the D (5 bases). The ends were cut back, 1 base at V and 6 bases at J, with 10 bases in the middle. The germline V gene has CDR1 GTSNPN and CDR2 SVGIG (reference sequence). The CDR3 covers 12 residues. The CDR3 reads CAWSGPAGEQYF. DNA of the CDR3: TGTGCCTGGAGTGGGCCCGCGGGCGAGCAGTACTTC.

The V call is TRBV5-1, the J call TRBJ1-4, with TRBD1 matching over 11 bases. The CDR3 is made up of 15 amino acids. The J segment lost 10 bases and the V segment lost 4 bases, leaving 9 bases of the junction unmatched. CDR1 is SGHRS and CDR2 is YFSETQ in the germline V gene. In nucleotides, the CDR3 is TGCGCCAGCAGCGTGAATCCCGGGACAGGGGGAAAACTGTTTTTT. It encodes CASSVNPGTGGKLFF.

This clone showed up just once. The genes are TRBV18 and TRBJ1-2; D is possibly TRBD1 (5 bases). Trimming removed 4 bases at V and 3 bases at J, with 21 bases between. CDR1 is KGHSH, CDR2 LQKENI, per germline. CDR3 length equals 17 residues. CDR3: CASSLSVSGQGDYGYTF. In nucleotides, the CDR3 is TGTGCCAGCTCACTTAGCGTGTCGGGCCAGGGAGACTATGGCTACACCTTC.

V and J are TRBV7-2 and TRBJ2-2; 10 positions match TRBD1. From germline, CDR1 is SGHTA and CDR2 FQGNSA. CDR3 length: 15 residues. V shed 3 bases and J 7 bases; nucleotides not matched to a gene: 5. CDR3 in amino acids: CASSFDRGRDGELFF. DNA of the CDR3: TGTGCCAGCAGCTTTGACAGGGGGCGGGACGGGGAGCTGTTTTTT. The full variable domain, rest sourced from reference TRBV7-2 and TRBJ2-2, is GAGVSQSPSNKVTEKGKDVELRCDPISGHTALYWYRQSLGQGLEFLIYFQGNSAPDKSGLPSDRFSAERTGGSVSTLTIQRTQQEDSAVYLCASSFDRGRDGELFFGEGSRLTVL.

The chain joins TRBV7-9 to TRBJ1-2, with D possibly TRBD1 on 5 matching bases. This CDR3 has 13 amino acids. Trimming stripped 2 bases from V and 6 bases from J, with 10 bases between. Per the germline V gene, CDR1 is SEHNR and CDR2 is FQNEAQ (reference sequence). In nucleotides, the CDR3 is TGTGCCAGCAGCTTAAGGGGTACTAATGGCTACACCTTC. Encoded protein: CASSLRGTNGYTF.

The chain couples TRBV7-3 to TRBJ2-5; possibly TRBD1 for D (5 bases). V dropped 0 bases and J dropped 5 bases, with 22 bases sitting between them. Looked up from germline, CDR1 is SGHTA and CDR2 is FQGTGA. CDR3 length: 18 amino acids. CDR3 residues: CASSLTSQSGPGEETQYF. CDR3 nucleotides: TGTGCCAGCAGCTTAACGTCTCAGTCAGGGCCAGGAGAGGAGACCCAGTACTTC.

The chain joins TRBV5-5 to TRBJ1-2; D gene uncertain. The germline V gene has CDR1 SGHKS and CDR2 YYEKEE (reference sequence). This CDR3 spans 13 amino acids. Between the trimmed V and J ends, which lost 0 bases and 4 bases, there was a span of 7 bases. The CDR3 DNA sequence: TGTGCCAGCAGCTTGGGGGAGACCTATGGCTACACCTTC. Translating gives CASSLGETYGYTF.

The chain combines TRBV7-2 with TRBJ2-2, with D uncertain. Germline values: CDR1 SGHTA, CDR2 FQGNSA. V was shortened by 2 bases and J by 6 bases, with 19 bases between the two germline ends. The CDR3 covers 17 residues. The CDR3 loop reads CASSLIPLRPVAGELFF. CDR3 sequence (DNA): TGTGCCAGCAGCTTAATCCCTCTGCGGCCAGTGGCCGGGGAGCTGTTTTTT.

The rearrangement joins TRBV27 to TRBJ1-2; 7 bases map to TRBD1. The germline gives CDR1 MNHEY, CDR2 SMNVEV (reference sequence). The CDR3 has 15 amino acids. The trim removed 7 bases at V and 5 bases at J, leaving 13 bases unmatched. The DNA for the CDR3 is TGTGCCAGCACCACATCCAAGGGGGCGAGTTATGGCTACACCTTC. Translated: CASTTSKGASYGYTF.

This clone was observed a single time. Other DNA sequences within the sample encode an identical CDR3. The chain uses TRBV5-1 and TRBJ2-7; perhaps TRBD2 as D (6 bases). The CDR3 runs 14 residues. Germline V gene lookup returns CDR1 SGHRS and CDR2 YFSETQ. V lost 0 bases and J 2 bases, leaving 9 bases between the germline ends. CDR3 DNA sequence: TGCGCCAGCAGCTTGGGGGACTCCGCCTACGAGCAGTACTTC. It is translated as CASSLGDSAYEQYF.

The chain links TRBV5-4 to TRBJ2-7; 10 nucleotides align to TRBD1. The ends lost 4 bases at V and 6 bases at J; junction bases unmatched: 10. Germline V lookup: CDR1 SGHNT, CDR2 YYREEE (reference sequence). The CDR3 covers 15 residues. This CDR3 reads CASSKKDRGGSEQYF. CDR3 DNA: TGTGCCAGCAGCAAAAAGGACAGGGGGGGGAGCGAGCAGTACTTC.

This rearrangement joins TRBV18 to TRBJ1-2; D possibly corresponds to TRBD1 (5 bases). V lost 4 bases and J lost 8, with 17 bases in between. Germline lookup yields CDR1 KGHSH and CDR2 LQKENI. The CDR3 extends over 14 amino acids. CDR3 sequence reads: CASSLPGLRKGYTF. In nucleotides, the CDR3 is TGTGCCAGCTCACTTCCGGGACTAAGAAAAGGCTACACCTTC.

V gene TRBV4-1 combines with J gene TRBJ1-1; D might be TRBD1 (5 bases). The V end lost 3 bases, the J end lost 4 bases, and 18 bases lay between the germline ends. This CDR3 has 16 residues. Looked up from germline, CDR1 is MGHRA and CDR2 is YSYEKL. The DNA of the CDR3 is TGCGCCAGCAGCCATCCGGGGGTGGGGCGGAGCACTGAAGCTTTCTTT. Encoded protein: CASSHPGVGRSTEAFF.